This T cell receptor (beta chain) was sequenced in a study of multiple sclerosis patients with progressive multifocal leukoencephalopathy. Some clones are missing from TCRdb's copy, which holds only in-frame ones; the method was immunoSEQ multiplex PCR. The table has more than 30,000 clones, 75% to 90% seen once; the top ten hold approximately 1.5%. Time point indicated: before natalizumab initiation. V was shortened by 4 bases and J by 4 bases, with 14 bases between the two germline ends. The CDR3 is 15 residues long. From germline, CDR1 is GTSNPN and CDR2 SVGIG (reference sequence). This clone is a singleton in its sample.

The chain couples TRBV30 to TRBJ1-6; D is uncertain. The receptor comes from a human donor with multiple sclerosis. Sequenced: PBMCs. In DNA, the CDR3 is TGTGCCTGGAAAGTTATGGCGGTTTATAATTCACCCCTCCACTTT. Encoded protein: CAWKVMAVYNSPLHF.